This T cell receptor beta chain is from a study of tumour-infiltrating T cells in Burkitt lymphoma. Sequencing was performed with immunoSEQ multiplex PCR; in TCRdb, only in-frame clones are kept and a portion is missing. The table has some 2,600 clones, 14% seen once. This clone was observed once. Trimming at V came to 4 bases and at J to 3 bases, leaving 10 bases not matched to a gene. The germline gives CDR1 SGHRS, CDR2 YFSETQ. The CDR3 loop spans 16 amino acids. This TCR came from a human donor with Burkitt lymphoma. The chain employs TRBV5-1 and TRBJ2-7; 10 bases are shared with TRBD1. Sequenced material: tumor tissue. CDR3 protein: CASSGTGTGVLYEQYF. The CDR3 DNA sequence: TGCGCCAGCAGCGGTACCGGGACAGGGGTGCTCTACGAGCAGTACTTC.